This entry is about one T cell receptor (beta chain). The data were taken from a study of cytomegalovirus exposure and HLA in healthy donors. The method was immunoSEQ multiplex PCR; TCRdb's version includes in-frame clones alone and lacks a portion of them. The repertoire holds approximately 260,000 clones, with about 86% as singletons. With 6 bases removed from V and 0 bases from J, the gap between germline ends came to 14 bases. From germline, CDR1 is MNHEY and CDR2 SVGAGI. The CDR3 spans 15 residues. The V gene is TRBV6-5, the J gene TRBJ2-5, with D possibly matching TRBD1 (6 bases). Material for sequencing was PBMCs. The origin of this receptor is a woman between 18 and 29 years old in good health and CMV-seronegative. The CDR3, as DNA: TGTGCCAGCAGGGGGACACAGTTGTACCAAGAGACCCAGTACTTC. Encoded protein: CASRGTQLYQETQYF.